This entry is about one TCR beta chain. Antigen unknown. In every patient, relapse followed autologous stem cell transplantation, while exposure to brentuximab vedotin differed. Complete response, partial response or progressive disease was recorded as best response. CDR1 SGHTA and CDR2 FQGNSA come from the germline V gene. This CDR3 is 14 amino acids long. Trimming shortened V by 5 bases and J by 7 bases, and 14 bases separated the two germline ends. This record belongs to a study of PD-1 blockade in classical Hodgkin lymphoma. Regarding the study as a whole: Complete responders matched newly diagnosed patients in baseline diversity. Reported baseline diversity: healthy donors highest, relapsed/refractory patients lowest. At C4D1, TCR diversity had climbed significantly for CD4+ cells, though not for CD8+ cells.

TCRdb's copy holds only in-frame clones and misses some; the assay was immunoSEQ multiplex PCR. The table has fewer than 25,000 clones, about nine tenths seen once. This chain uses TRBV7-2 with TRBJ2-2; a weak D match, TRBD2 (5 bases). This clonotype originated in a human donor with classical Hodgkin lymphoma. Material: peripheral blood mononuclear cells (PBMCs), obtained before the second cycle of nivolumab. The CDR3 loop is CASSKGRVDGELFF. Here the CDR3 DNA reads TGTGCCAGCAGCAAAGGGCGGGTTGACGGGGAGCTGTTTTTT. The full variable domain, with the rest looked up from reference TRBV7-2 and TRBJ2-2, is GAGVSQSPSNKVTEKGKDVELRCDPISGHTALYWYRQSLGQGLEFLIYFQGNSAPDKSGLPSDRFSAERTGGSVSTLTIQRTQQEDSAVYLCASSKGRVDGELFFGEGSRLTVL.